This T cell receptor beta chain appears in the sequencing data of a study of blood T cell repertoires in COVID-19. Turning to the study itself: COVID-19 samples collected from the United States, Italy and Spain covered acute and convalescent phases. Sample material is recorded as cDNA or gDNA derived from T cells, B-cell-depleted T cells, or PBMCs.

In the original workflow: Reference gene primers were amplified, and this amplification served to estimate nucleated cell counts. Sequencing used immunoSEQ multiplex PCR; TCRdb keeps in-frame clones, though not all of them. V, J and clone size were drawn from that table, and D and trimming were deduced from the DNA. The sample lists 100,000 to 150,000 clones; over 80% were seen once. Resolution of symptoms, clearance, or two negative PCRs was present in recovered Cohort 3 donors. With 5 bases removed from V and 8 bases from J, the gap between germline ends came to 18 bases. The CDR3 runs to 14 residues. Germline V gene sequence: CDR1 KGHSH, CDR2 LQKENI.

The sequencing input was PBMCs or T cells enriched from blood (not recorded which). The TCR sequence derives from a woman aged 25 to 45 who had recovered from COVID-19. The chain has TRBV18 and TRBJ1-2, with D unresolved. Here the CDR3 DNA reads TGTGCCAGCTCATCGTCGGTAGGAGGTGAAGGCTACACCTTC. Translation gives CASSSSVGGEGYTF. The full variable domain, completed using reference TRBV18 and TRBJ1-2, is NAGVMQNPRHLVRRRGQEARLRCSPMKGHSHVYWYRQLPEEGLKFMVYLQKENIIDESGMPKERFSAEFPKEGPSILRIQQVVRGDSAAYFCASSSSVGGEGYTFGSGTRLTVV.